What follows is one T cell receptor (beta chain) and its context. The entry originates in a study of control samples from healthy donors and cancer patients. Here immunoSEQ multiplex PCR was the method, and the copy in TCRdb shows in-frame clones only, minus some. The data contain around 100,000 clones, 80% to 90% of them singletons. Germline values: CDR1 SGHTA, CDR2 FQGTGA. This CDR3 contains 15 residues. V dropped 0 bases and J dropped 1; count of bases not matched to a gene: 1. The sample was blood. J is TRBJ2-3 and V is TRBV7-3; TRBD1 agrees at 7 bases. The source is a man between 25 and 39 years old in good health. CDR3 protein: CASSLTTGGTDTQYF. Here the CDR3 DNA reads TGTGCCAGCAGCTTAACAACAGGGGGCACAGATACGCAGTATTTT.